The present entry profiles one TCR beta chain with its context. As yet, its antigen is unknown. The sample belongs to a study of somatic mutations in cytotoxic T cells in rheumatoid arthritis. The wider study: Patient blood (about 30 ml EDTA) was collected right after diagnosis, preceding any treatment.

Methods used by the authors: Patient CD8+ clones exceeding 1% seldom corresponded to published virus-specific TCRB sequences. Clones were sequenced by immunoSEQ multiplex PCR, and TCRdb holds only the in-frame ones, with some missing. V and J calls and clone size are given by that table; D and trimming were obtained from the DNA. The table includes 25,000 to 30,000 clones, 70% to 90% detected once. General study findings and limits: The antigen targets of the expanded CD8+ clones were unknown.

Magnetic beads with positive selection isolated CD4+ and CD8+ fractions, whose purity was verified by flow cytometry. Germline V CDR1 and CDR2: SGHTS, YDEGEE. The CDR3 sequence is 14 residues long. V lost 4 bases, J lost 6 bases, and 17 bases lay in between. V usage is TRBV5-8 and J usage is TRBJ2-7; D remains unclear. Material for sequencing was CD8+ T cells sorted from blood. The clonotype originates from an adult with rheumatoid arthritis. The CDR3 bases are TGTGCCAGCAGCCCCCCGGTGGATTTGTCCGAGCAGTACTTC. Translated, it gives CASSPPVDLSEQYF.